The rows below give T cell receptor beta chains drawn from one sample of a study of blood T cell repertoires in COVID-19. TCRdb's copy holds only in-frame clones and misses some; the assay was immunoSEQ multiplex PCR. Of more than 85,000 clones listed, 75% to 85% are singletons. Sequencing was performed on peripheral blood. These receptors all come from a man between 65 and 85 years old with acute or convalescent COVID-19. Each CDR3 is given with its conserved first and last residue. The order of the fields is clone size, CDR3 length, D gene, J gene, V gene, CDR3 protein, CDR3 DNA. A D gene is named only where the DNA matches it firmly. Clone size appears in some rows only: once, few, many, or a class for an expanded clone.

abundance: .; len: 20; d_gene: .; j_gene: TRBJ2-2; v_gene: TRBV19; CDR3aa: CASTRRGSNLPRTNTGELFF; CDR3nt: TGTGCCAGTACCCGCCGGGGTAGTAACCTTCCACGAACGAACACCGGGGAGCTGTTTTTT
abundance: .; len: 16; d_gene: TRBD2; j_gene: TRBJ2-7; v_gene: TRBV5-4; CDR3aa: CASSPQASGRSYEQYF; CDR3nt: TGTGCCAGCAGCCCCCAGGCTAGCGGGCGTTCCTACGAGCAGTACTTC
abundance: .; len: 14; d_gene: .; j_gene: TRBJ2-7; v_gene: TRBV18; CDR3aa: CASSLDQTSQKQYF; CDR3nt: TGTGCCAGCTCACTCGACCAGACTAGTCAGAAGCAGTACTTC
abundance: once; len: 13; d_gene: TRBD1; j_gene: TRBJ1-5; v_gene: TRBV24-1; CDR3aa: CATSDTGGQPQHF; CDR3nt: TGTGCCACCAGTGATACAGGGGGGCAGCCCCAGCATTTT
abundance: .; len: 14; d_gene: .; j_gene: TRBJ1-6; v_gene: TRBV11-2; CDR3aa: CASSLNRPNSPLHF; CDR3nt: TGTGCCAGCAGCTTAAACAGGCCTAATTCACCCCTCCACTTT
abundance: .; len: 12; d_gene: TRBD1; j_gene: TRBJ1-4; v_gene: TRBV29-1; CDR3aa: CSVAGTGGKLFF; CDR3nt: TGCAGCGTTGCCGGGACAGGGGGGAAACTGTTTTTT
abundance: once; len: 11; d_gene: .; j_gene: TRBJ2-2; v_gene: TRBV20-1; CDR3aa: CSASPRGQLFF; CDR3nt: TGCAGTGCTAGCCCCAGGGGCCAGCTGTTTTTT
abundance: .; len: 16; d_gene: .; j_gene: TRBJ1-3; v_gene: TRBV7-2; CDR3aa: CASSPPFGSSGNTIYF; CDR3nt: TGTGCCAGCAGCCCCCCCTTTGGGAGCTCTGGAAACACCATATATTTT
abundance: .; len: 19; d_gene: TRBD2; j_gene: TRBJ2-1; v_gene: TRBV28; CDR3aa: CASSHQLAGTASWYNEQFF; CDR3nt: TGTGCCAGCAGCCATCAACTAGCGGGAACCGCCTCCTGGTACAATGAGCAGTTCTTC
abundance: .; len: 15; d_gene: .; j_gene: TRBJ2-3; v_gene: TRBV5-4; CDR3aa: CASSLEGAITDTQYF; CDR3nt: TGTGCCAGCAGCTTGGAAGGGGCCATCACAGATACGCAGTATTTT
abundance: .; len: 16; d_gene: .; j_gene: TRBJ1-4; v_gene: TRBV28; CDR3aa: CASNPTHGVKGEKLFF; CDR3nt: TGTGCCAGCAATCCTACCCACGGCGTGAAGGGGGAAAAACTGTTTTTT
abundance: .; len: 14; d_gene: TRBD1; j_gene: TRBJ2-3; v_gene: TRBV5-4; CDR3aa: CASSLGQGPDTQYF; CDR3nt: TGTGCCAGCAGCTTGGGACAGGGGCCAGATACGCAGTATTTT
abundance: .; len: 12; d_gene: TRBD1; j_gene: TRBJ2-7; v_gene: TRBV6-6; CDR3aa: CASSKGQYEQYF; CDR3nt: TGTGCCAGCAGTAAGGGACAGTACGAGCAGTACTTC
abundance: .; len: 15; d_gene: TRBD1; j_gene: TRBJ2-7; v_gene: TRBV6-6; CDR3aa: CASSSGQGAGNEQYF; CDR3nt: TGTGCCAGCAGTTCGGGACAGGGGGCAGGTAACGAGCAGTACTTC
abundance: .; len: 15; d_gene: .; j_gene: TRBJ2-3; v_gene: TRBV9; CDR3aa: CASSPQGHSTDTQYF; CDR3nt: TGTGCCAGCAGCCCCCAGGGACATAGCACAGATACGCAGTATTTT
abundance: .; len: 13; d_gene: TRBD1; j_gene: TRBJ2-5; v_gene: TRBV5-1; CDR3aa: CASSLDRGETQYF; CDR3nt: TGCGCCAGCAGCTTGGACAGGGGAGAGACCCAGTACTTC
abundance: .; len: 14; d_gene: .; j_gene: TRBJ1-2; v_gene: TRBV30; CDR3aa: CAWSVRRPNYGYTF; CDR3nt: TGTGCCTGGAGTGTACGGCGGCCGAACTATGGCTACACCTTC
abundance: few; len: 13; d_gene: .; j_gene: TRBJ2-7; v_gene: TRBV19; CDR3aa: CASTRGREYEQYF; CDR3nt: TGTGCCAGTACGCGAGGTAGGGAGTACGAGCAGTACTTC
abundance: .; len: 12; d_gene: .; j_gene: TRBJ1-1; v_gene: TRBV24-1; CDR3aa: CATSTENTEAFF; CDR3nt: TGTGCCACCAGCACAGAGAACACTGAAGCTTTCTTT
abundance: .; len: 13; d_gene: .; j_gene: TRBJ2-1; v_gene: TRBV10-2; CDR3aa: CASKFAGQNEQFF; CDR3nt: TGCGCCAGCAAGTTCGCAGGGCAGAATGAGCAGTTCTTC
abundance: few; len: 15; d_gene: .; j_gene: TRBJ2-3; v_gene: TRBV11-1; CDR3aa: CASSSLGLGADTQYF; CDR3nt: TGTGCCAGCAGCTCCCTGGGCCTAGGGGCAGATACGCAGTATTTT
abundance: .; len: 14; d_gene: TRBD1; j_gene: TRBJ1-6; v_gene: TRBV9; CDR3aa: CASSPGQSNSPLHF; CDR3nt: TGTGCCAGCAGCCCGGGACAGTCCAATTCACCCCTCCACTTT
abundance: .; len: 14; d_gene: TRBD1; j_gene: TRBJ1-2; v_gene: TRBV2; CDR3aa: CASNGQGALGGYTF; CDR3nt: TGTGCCAGCAACGGTCAGGGGGCTTTAGGAGGCTACACCTTC
abundance: .; len: 17; d_gene: TRBD2; j_gene: TRBJ2-7; v_gene: TRBV12-5; CDR3aa: CASGLVGTSGATYEQYF; CDR3nt: TGTGCTAGTGGTTTGGTCGGGACTAGCGGGGCCACCTACGAGCAGTACTTC
abundance: .; len: 16; d_gene: .; j_gene: TRBJ1-5; v_gene: TRBV6-2/TRBV6-3; CDR3aa: CASSTDSGYSNQPQHF; CDR3nt: TGTGCCAGCAGTACGGACAGCGGTTATAGCAATCAGCCCCAGCATTTT
abundance: .; len: 15; d_gene: .; j_gene: TRBJ2-7; v_gene: TRBV4-3; CDR3aa: CASSQHRENSYEQYF; CDR3nt: TGCGCCAGCAGCCAGCACAGGGAGAACTCCTACGAGCAGTACTTC
abundance: .; len: 16; d_gene: TRBD1; j_gene: TRBJ1-1; v_gene: TRBV18; CDR3aa: CASLRQGKAPDTEAFF; CDR3nt: TGTGCCAGCTTACGACAGGGAAAGGCTCCGGACACTGAAGCTTTCTTT
abundance: .; len: 14; d_gene: .; j_gene: TRBJ1-1; v_gene: TRBV6-2/TRBV6-3; CDR3aa: CASSSSQMNTEAFF; CDR3nt: TGTGCCAGCAGTTCTTCCCAGATGAACACTGAAGCTTTCTTT
abundance: once; len: 13; d_gene: .; j_gene: TRBJ1-6; v_gene: TRBV5-6; CDR3aa: CASRASYNSPLHF; CDR3nt: TGTGCCAGCAGAGCCTCCTATAATTCACCCCTCCACTTT
abundance: many; len: 15; d_gene: .; j_gene: TRBJ1-5; v_gene: TRBV28; CDR3aa: CASSLEWTVGQPQHF; CDR3nt: TGTGCCAGCAGTTTAGAGTGGACAGTAGGTCAGCCCCAGCATTTT
abundance: .; len: 13; d_gene: .; j_gene: TRBJ2-3; v_gene: TRBV27; CDR3aa: CASSLALADTQYF; CDR3nt: TGTGCCAGCAGTTTAGCCCTAGCGGATACGCAGTATTTT
abundance: once; len: 13; d_gene: TRBD1; j_gene: TRBJ2-7; v_gene: TRBV3-1/TRBV3-2; CDR3aa: CASSQRDSPWQYF; CDR3nt: TGTGCCAGCAGCCAGAGGGACAGCCCGTGGCAGTACTTC